This T cell receptor (beta chain) originates from a study of cytomegalovirus exposure and HLA in healthy donors. This CDR3 spans 13 amino acids. Germline values: CDR1 SGHAT, CDR2 FQNNGV. V shed 5 bases and J 5 bases; nucleotides not matched to a gene: 5. Some clones are missing from TCRdb's copy, which holds only in-frame ones; the method was immunoSEQ multiplex PCR. The table has 97,000 or so clones, around 96% seen once; the top ten hold almost 0.9%. Material for sequencing was PBMCs. J is TRBJ2-7 and V is TRBV11-2, with 8 positions matching TRBD1. The sequence derives from a woman aged 18-30 years in good health and CMV-seronegative. This CDR3 is CASSPDRVHEQYF. In DNA form, the CDR3 reads TGTGCCAGCAGCCCGGACAGGGTCCACGAGCAGTACTTC.